The clone carrying this TCR beta chain was counted only a few times. Antigen: not known. This entry is derived from a study of T cells after yellow fever vaccination. One entry per CDR3 protein, called by TCRdb with MiXCR from the 5' RACE reads. The repertoire holds over 300,000 distinct CDR3 sequences, with around 4% as singletons. Points from the study as a whole: Post-booster samples contained most primary-vaccination clones (roughly 96% CD4, about 90% CD8). High-abundance clonotypes from the bulk population could contaminate FACS-sorted repertoires. Weaker, the secondary response had a peak occurring faster, on day 5 versus 15.

CDR1 is DFQATT and CDR2 is SNEGSKA in the germline V gene (reference sequence). This CDR3 region has 15 residues. V was trimmed by 3 bases and J by 1 base, leaving 16 bases between them. The V call is TRBV20-1, the J call TRBJ2-7; weak D call: TRBD1 (5 bases). The sequence derives from a man in his late teens or twenties who received the YFV17D yellow fever vaccine. The sample was PBMCs, taken on the day of the yellow fever booster vaccination. CDR3 in DNA: TGCAGTGCTAGCCCCCAGGGCCCTGTATCCTACGAGCAGTACTTC. Translating it yields CSASPQGPVSYEQYF.